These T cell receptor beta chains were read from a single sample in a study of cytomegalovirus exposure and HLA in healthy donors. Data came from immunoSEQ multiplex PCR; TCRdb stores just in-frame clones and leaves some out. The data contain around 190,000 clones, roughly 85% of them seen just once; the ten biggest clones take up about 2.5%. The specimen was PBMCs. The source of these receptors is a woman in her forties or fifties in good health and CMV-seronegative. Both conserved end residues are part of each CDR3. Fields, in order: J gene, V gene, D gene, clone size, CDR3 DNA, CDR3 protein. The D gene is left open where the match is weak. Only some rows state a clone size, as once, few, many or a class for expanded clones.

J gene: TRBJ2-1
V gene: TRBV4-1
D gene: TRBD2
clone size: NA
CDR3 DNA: TGCGCCAGCAGCCATTTTGCGGGAGGGTCTACCAATGAGCAGTTCTTC
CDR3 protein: CASSHFAGGSTNEQFF

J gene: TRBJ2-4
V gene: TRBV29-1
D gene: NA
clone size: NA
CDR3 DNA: TGCAGCGTTGGGATTGACAGGACCGCCAAAAACATTCAGTACTTC
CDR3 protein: CSVGIDRTAKNIQYF

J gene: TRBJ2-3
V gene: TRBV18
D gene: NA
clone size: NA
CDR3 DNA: TGTGCCAGCTCACCACCGGGACAAAGGAGGACAGATACGCAGTATTTT
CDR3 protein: CASSPPGQRRTDTQYF

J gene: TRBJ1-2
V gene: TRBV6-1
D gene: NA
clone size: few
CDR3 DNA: TGTGCCAGCAGTGAAACGGTTACTGTCAACTATGGCTACACCTTC
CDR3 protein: CASSETVTVNYGYTF

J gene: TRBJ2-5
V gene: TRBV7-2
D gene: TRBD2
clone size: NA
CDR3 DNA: TGTGCCAGCAGCACTTCCCAGGGACTAGCGGGAGCCTTCAAGACCCAGTACTTC
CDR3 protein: CASSTSQGLAGAFKTQYF

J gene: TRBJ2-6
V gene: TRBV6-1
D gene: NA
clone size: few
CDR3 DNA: TGTGCCAGCAGTGAACAGGGGACCGGGGCCAACGTCCTGACTTTC
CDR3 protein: CASSEQGTGANVLTF

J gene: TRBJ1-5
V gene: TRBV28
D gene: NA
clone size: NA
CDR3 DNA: TGTGCCAGCAGTTTATTAGGGGACTGGGGGGGCAATCAGCCCCAGCATTTT
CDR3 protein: CASSLLGDWGGNQPQHF

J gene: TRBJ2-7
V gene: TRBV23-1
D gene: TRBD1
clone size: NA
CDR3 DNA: TGCGCCAGAGGATCGGACAGGGGGCGAGGAGAGCAGTACTTC
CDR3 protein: CARGSDRGRGEQYF

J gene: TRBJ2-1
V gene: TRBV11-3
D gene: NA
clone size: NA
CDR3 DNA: TGTGCCAGCAGCTTAGATTCACGGAGCTCCTACAATGAGCAGTTCTTC
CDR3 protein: CASSLDSRSSYNEQFF

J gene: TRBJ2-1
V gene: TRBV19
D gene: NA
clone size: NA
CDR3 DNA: TGTGCCAGTAGCCCAGGGCCCCTCTACAATGAGCAGTTCTTC
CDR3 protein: CASSPGPLYNEQFF

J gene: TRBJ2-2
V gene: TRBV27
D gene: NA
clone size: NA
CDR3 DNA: TGTGCCAGCAGATCACTAAACACCGGGGAGCTGTTTTTT
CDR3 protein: CASRSLNTGELFF

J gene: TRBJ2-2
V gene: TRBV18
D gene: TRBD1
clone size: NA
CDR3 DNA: TGTGCCAGCTCACCACGGGGGCAGGGGGCGAACACCGGGGAGCTGTTTTTT
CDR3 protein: CASSPRGQGANTGELFF

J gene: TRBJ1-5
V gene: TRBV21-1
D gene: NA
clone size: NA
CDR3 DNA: TGTGCCAGCAGCCCATCTCTGAAGGGCGGACACTTCCACTCCCAGCATTTT
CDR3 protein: CASSPSLKGGHFHSQHF

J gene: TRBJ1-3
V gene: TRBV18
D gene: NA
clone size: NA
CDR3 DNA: TGTGCCAGCTCACCCGGTAATGCCGGAGGACCTGGAAACACCATATATTTT
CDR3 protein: CASSPGNAGGPGNTIYF

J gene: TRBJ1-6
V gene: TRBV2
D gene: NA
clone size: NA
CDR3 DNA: TGTGCCAGCAGGAAGGGGGGGGATTATAATTCACCCCTCCACTTT
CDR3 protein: CASRKGGDYNSPLHF

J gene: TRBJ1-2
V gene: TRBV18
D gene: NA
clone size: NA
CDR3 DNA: TGTGCCAGCTCACCGACAGCCTCTAACAACTACACCTTC
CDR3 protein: CASSPTASNNYTF

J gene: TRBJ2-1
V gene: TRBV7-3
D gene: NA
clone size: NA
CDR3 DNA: TGTGCCAGCAGCCCCGGGACCTACAATGAGCAGTTCTTC
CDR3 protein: CASSPGTYNEQFF

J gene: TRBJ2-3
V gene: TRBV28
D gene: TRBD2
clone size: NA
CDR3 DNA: TGTGCCAGCAGTTTCGGGACTAGCGGGATAAGCACAGATACGCAGTATTTT
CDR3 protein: CASSFGTSGISTDTQYF

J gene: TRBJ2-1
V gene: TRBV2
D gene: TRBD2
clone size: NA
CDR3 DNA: TGTGCCAGCAGTCTGACTAGCGGCCAAACGGGGGAGCAGTTCTTC
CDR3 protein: CASSLTSGQTGEQFF

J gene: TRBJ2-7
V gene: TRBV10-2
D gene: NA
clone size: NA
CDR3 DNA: TGCGCCATTCCTCGTCACGGACAGACAAAATCATACGAGCAGTACTTC
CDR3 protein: CAIPRHGQTKSYEQYF

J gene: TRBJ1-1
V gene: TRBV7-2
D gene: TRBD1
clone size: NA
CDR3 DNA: TGTGCCAGCAGATTCGGACAGGGACTGAACACTGAAGCTTTCTTT
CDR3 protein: CASRFGQGLNTEAFF

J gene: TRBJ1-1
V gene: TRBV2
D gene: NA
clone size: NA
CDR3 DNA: TGTGCCAGCAAGCGGACTCCCGACACTGAAGCTTTCTTT
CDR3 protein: CASKRTPDTEAFF

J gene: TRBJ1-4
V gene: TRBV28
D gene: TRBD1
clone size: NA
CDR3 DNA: TGTGCCAGTTACAGGGGGCTCAATGAAAAACTGTTTTTT
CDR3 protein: CASYRGLNEKLFF

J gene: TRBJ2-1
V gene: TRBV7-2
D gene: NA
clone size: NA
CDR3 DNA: TGTGCCAGCAGCCGAGAGAGAAGTGTGAATGAGCAGTTCTTC
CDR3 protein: CASSRERSVNEQFF

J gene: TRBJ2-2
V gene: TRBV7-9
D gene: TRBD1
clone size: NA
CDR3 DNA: TGTGCCAGCAGCGGGTGGACAGGGGAGGCCGGGGAGCTGTTTTTT
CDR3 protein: CASSGWTGEAGELFF

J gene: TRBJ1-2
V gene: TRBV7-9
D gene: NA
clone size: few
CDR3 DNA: TGTGCCAGCAGCTCGGGGGGGCCCTATGGCTACACCTTC
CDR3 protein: CASSSGGPYGYTF

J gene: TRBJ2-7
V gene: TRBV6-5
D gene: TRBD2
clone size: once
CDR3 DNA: TGTGCCAGCAGTTACGGCGGGAGTGGCACCTACGAGCAGTACTTC
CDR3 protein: CASSYGGSGTYEQYF

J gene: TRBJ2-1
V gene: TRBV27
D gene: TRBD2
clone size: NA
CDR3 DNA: TGTGCCAGCAGTTTATCCCGCGGGAGGTATAATGAGCAGTTCTTC
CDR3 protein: CASSLSRGRYNEQFF

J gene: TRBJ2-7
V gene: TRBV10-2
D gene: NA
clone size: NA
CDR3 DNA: TGCGCCACCGGGCCTAGCCCCTACGAGCAGTACTTC
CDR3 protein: CATGPSPYEQYF

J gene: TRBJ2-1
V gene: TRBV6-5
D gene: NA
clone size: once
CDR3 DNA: TGTGCCAGCAGTTACGGTCGGAATGAGCAGTTCTTC
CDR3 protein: CASSYGRNEQFF

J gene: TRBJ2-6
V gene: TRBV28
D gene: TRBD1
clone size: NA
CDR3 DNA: TGTGCCAGCAGTTTATATGGGGACAGCTACTCTGGGGCCAACGTCCTGACTTTC
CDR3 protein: CASSLYGDSYSGANVLTF

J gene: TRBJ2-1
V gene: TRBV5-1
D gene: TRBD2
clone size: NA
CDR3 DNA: TGCGCCAGCCGCAGGAGGGCTAGCGGTTCCCTCTCCTACAATGAGCAGTTCTTC
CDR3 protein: CASRRRASGSLSYNEQFF

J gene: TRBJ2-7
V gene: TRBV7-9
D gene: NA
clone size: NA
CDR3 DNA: TGTGCCAGCACCCAGGCTACCGAAGGCGAAGTGTATTTC
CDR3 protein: CASTQATEGEVYF

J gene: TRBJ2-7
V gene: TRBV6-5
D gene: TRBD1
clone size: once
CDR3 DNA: TGTGCCAGCAGCCCAGACAGGGGTTCCTACGAGCAGTACTTC
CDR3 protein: CASSPDRGSYEQYF

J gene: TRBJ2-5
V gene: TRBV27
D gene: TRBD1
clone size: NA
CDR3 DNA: TGTGCCAGCCGGACAGGGATACGACAAGAGACCCAGTACTTC
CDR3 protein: CASRTGIRQETQYF

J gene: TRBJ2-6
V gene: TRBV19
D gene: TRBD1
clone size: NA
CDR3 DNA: TGTGCCACCCGGGACAGGGGAGCCGGGGCCAACGTCCTGACTTTC
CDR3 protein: CATRDRGAGANVLTF

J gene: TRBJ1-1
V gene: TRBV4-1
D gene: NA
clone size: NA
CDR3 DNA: TGCGCCAGCAGCTTTGAGCGGACAGCAGCCCTTTCAGAAGCTTTCTTT
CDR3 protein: CASSFERTAALSEAFF

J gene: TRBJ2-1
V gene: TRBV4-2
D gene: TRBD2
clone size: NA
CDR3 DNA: TGTGCCAGCAGCCCCTTAGCGGGAAGCTCCTACAATGAGCAGTTCTTC
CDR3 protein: CASSPLAGSSYNEQFF

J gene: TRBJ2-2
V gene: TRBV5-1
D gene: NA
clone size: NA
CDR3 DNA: TGCGCCAGCAGCTTTTCGGAGGGGGGGTCGAACACCGGGGAGCTGTTTTTT
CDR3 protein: CASSFSEGGSNTGELFF

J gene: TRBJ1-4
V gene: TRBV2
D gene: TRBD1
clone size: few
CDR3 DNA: TGTGCCAGCAGTCAGGACAGGCTTGTTCGCGTTGAAAAACTGTTTTTT
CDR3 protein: CASSQDRLVRVEKLFF

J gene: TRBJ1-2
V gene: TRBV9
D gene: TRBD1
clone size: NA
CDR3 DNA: TGTGCCAGCAGCGCCAGGTCACAGGGGGGTGGCTACACCTTC
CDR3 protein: CASSARSQGGGYTF

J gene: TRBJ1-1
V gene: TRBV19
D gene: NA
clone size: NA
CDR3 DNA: TGTGCCAGTGGGGGCAGGGTCCAAACTGAAGCTTTCTTT
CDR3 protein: CASGGRVQTEAFF

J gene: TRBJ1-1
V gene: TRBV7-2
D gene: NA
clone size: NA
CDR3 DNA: TGTGCCAGCAGCCCCGCTTGGGGGGGTGGAAGAACTGAAGCTTTCTTT
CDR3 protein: CASSPAWGGGRTEAFF

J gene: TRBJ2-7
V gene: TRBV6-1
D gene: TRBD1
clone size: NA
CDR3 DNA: TGTGCCAGCAGAGGGACAGGGTTTTACGAGCAGTACTTC
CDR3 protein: CASRGTGFYEQYF

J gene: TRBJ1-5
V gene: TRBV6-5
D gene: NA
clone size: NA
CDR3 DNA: TGTGCCAGCAGTTTAGGGGCTGAGTTACAGCCCCAGCATTTT
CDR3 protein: CASSLGAELQPQHF

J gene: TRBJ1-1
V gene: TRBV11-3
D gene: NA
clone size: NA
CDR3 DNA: TGTGCCAGCAGCAAAGCTGGGCGCACTGAAGCTTTCTTT
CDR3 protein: CASSKAGRTEAFF

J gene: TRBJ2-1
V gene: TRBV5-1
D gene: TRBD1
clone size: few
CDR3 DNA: TGCGCCAGCAGCTCCCGTACAGGGGGCCAACGGAATGAGCAGTTCTTC
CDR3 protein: CASSSRTGGQRNEQFF

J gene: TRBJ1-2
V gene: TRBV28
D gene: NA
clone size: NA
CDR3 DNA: TGTGCCAGCAGTTCGTACGCGACCCGGGGAGGCTACACCTTC
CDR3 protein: CASSSYATRGGYTF

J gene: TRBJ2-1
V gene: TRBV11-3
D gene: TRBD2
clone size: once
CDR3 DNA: TGTGCCAGCAGCCCGCGTGGAGCGGGGGCATACAATGAGCAGTTCTTC
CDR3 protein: CASSPRGAGAYNEQFF

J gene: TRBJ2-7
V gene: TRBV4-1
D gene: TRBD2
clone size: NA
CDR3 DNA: TGCGCCAGCAGTCTAGCCTCCCTGACTAGCGGGGGAAGCCGCTACGAGCAGTACTTC
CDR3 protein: CASSLASLTSGGSRYEQYF

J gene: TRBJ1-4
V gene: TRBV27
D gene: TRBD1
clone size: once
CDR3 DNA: TGTGCCAGCAGCCCTCGGGACAGCAACGAAAAACTGTTTTTT
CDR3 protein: CASSPRDSNEKLFF

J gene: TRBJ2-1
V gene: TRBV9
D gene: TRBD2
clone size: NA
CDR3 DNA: TGTGCCAGCGGGAGGACTAGCGGTTACTCCTACAATGAGCAGTTCTTC
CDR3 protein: CASGRTSGYSYNEQFF

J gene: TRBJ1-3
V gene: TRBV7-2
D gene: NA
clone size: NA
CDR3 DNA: TGTGCCAGCAGCTTATTTGGAGACACCATATATTTT
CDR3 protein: CASSLFGDTIYF

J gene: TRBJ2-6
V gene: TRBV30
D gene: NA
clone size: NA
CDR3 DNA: TGTGCCTGGAGTTCGGGGGCTGGGGCCAACGTCCTGACTTTC
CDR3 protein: CAWSSGAGANVLTF

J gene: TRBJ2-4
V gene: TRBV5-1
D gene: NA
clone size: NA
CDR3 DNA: TGCGCCAGCAGCTTGGACTGGGGGGTGGCCAAAAACATTCAGTACTTC
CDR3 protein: CASSLDWGVAKNIQYF

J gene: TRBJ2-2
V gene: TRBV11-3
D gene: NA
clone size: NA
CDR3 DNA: TGTGCCAGCAGCTTACAGGGGAACACCGGGGAGCTGTTTTTT
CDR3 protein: CASSLQGNTGELFF

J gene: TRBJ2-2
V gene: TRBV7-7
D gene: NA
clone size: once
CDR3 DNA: TGTGCCAGCAGCGCAGCCAGGGCGAACACCGGGGAGCTGTTTTTT
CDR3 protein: CASSAARANTGELFF